This T cell receptor beta chain was retrieved from a study of OX40 agonist ivuxolimab in advanced cancers. Some background on the complete study: Ivuxolimab was an agonistic, fully human IgG2 monoclonal antibody directed against OX40 (CD134), a costimulatory receptor. Prior anti-PD-1, anti-PD-L1 or anti-CTLA-4 therapy was permitted, and checkpoint inhibitors had been received by about 44% of dose-escalation patients. Intravenous ivuxolimab was administered to patients every 2 weeks at six dose levels: 0.01, 0.1, 0.3, 1.5, 3 and 10 mg/kg. Three dose-escalation patients achieved partial responses, one with hepatocellular carcinoma and two with cutaneous melanoma. The paper covers the monotherapy dose-escalation part of the phase I ivuxolimab trial, which included N ≈ 50 patients. A male proportion of about 79% and a mean age of approximately 60 years, ranging from about 23 to 90, were recorded for the dose-escalation cohort. Of the 50 to 55 patients in dose escalation, about 20 had hepatocellular carcinoma, around 15 had melanoma, 9 had renal cell carcinoma and 9 had head and neck cancer. Peripheral TCRbeta sequencing aimed to test whether ivuxolimab altered TCR sequence diversity and caused clonal T-cell expansion.

The trial excluded patients who had a history of autoimmune disease or were on systemic immunosuppression. In every dose cohort, peripheral blood was drawn for TCR sequencing at baseline, cycle 4 day 1, and cycle 7 day 1. The samples were taken from a phase I, first-in-human, multicenter, open-label dose-escalation trial of ivuxolimab. Adults with locally advanced or metastatic head and neck squamous cell, hepatocellular, melanoma or renal cell carcinoma were enrolled in the trial. CD4+ and CD8+ T cells were sorted separately from peripheral blood before TCR sequencing. V loses 5 bases, J loses 10 bases, and the germline ends lie 15 bases apart. The germline V gene sets CDR1 to SNHLY and CDR2 to FYNNEI. Taken from cysteine to phenylalanine, the CDR3 has 14 residues. The sequence is cut down to CDR3 DNA, 42 bases in frame from base 1. In regard to this clone: This receptor's antigen is unknown. Qualities for individual bases were not recorded, and no much larger clone is one base off.

For sequencing of the TCRbeta CDR3 region, genomic DNA was extracted from the sorted cells. The immunoSEQ Assay was used to sequence the TCRbeta CDR3 regions. The clones in this table, taken by TCRdb from immuneACCESS, are in-frame only. Not every clone is retained; where verified, under half of the shortfall comes from an unresolved V gene, and the cause of the rest is unknown. This sample comprises 75,000 to 90,000 clones, approximately 90% of them detected only once. The top ten hold 1% to 1.3% of the sample. The paper's findings and limits, for the study overall: Low levels of normalized T-cell clonal expansion were also shown by some nonresponding patients. In the 0.1-3.0 mg/kg groups, partial responders were among the patients with the lowest normalized peripheral clonal expansion, particularly in CD8+ T cells. Antigen specificity was not determined for the clonally expanded peripheral T cells. At doses of 0.1 to 3.0 mg/kg, clonal expansion of both CD4+ and CD8+ blood T cells was observed from baseline to week 6. After ivuxolimab, more expanded clones were found on average in CD8+ T cells than in CD4+ T cells.

Specimen: CD4+ or CD8+ T cells sorted from blood, collected in a trial of the OX40 agonist ivuxolimab. Recombination connected TRBV2 to TRBJ1-6; the D region possibly corresponds to TRBD1 (6 bases align). The source is an adult with an advanced solid tumor such as melanoma, head and neck, liver or kidney cancer. Read as DNA, the sequence is TGTGCCAGCAGTTTCCAGGGGAGAGGCTCACCCCTCCACTTT. This encodes CASSFQGRGSPLHF.